Below, 14 T cell receptor beta chains from the same sample are listed, as sequenced in a study of identical twins. TCRdb re-called the 5' RACE reads with MiXCR, one entry per CDR3 protein. The top ten hold roughly 3.6% of the sample, which has nearly 250,000 distinct CDR3 sequences, around 7% seen once. These records were also assigned to another study, of yellow fever vaccine responses in identical twins.

Sequenced sample: memory (CD45RO+) T cells sorted from blood. The source of these receptors is a young woman in good health.

This clonotype was seen repeatedly, ten times or more. V and J are TRBV20-1 and TRBJ2-3, with 8 bases identical to TRBD2. J was trimmed by 0 bases and V by 5 bases; bases with no gene match: 7. The germline CDR1 and CDR2 sequences are DFQATT and SNEGSKA (reference sequence). There are 15 residues in the CDR3. The CDR3 DNA reads as TGCAGTGCTCCCCATAGCGGGACTAGCACAGATACGCAGTATTTT. As protein: CSAPHSGTSTDTQYF.

On this clonotype itself: Just one base apart from a much larger clone, this may be a read error. The genes are TRBV20-1 and TRBJ2-3, with 8 bases fitting TRBD2. This CDR3 has 17 residues. In germline, CDR1 is DFQATT, CDR2 SNEGSKA (reference sequence). The CDR3 DNA reads TGCTGTGCTAGTTGGATGGATTGGCGGGAGGCCCGGATCGGGCAGTATTTT. Encoded protein: CCASWMDWREARIGQYF.

This clonotype was detected only a few times. The chain recombines TRBV5-6 with TRBJ2-7; no definite D call. The CDR3 has 14 amino acids. V was pared by 2 bases and J by 3 bases, with 12 bases between. Per the germline V gene, CDR1 is SGHDT and CDR2 is YYEEEE. The CDR3 nucleotides are TGTGCCAGCAGCTTAACTGGGGTAAACTACGAGCAGTACTTC. Translation gives CASSLTGVNYEQYF. Looking up the rest from reference TRBV5-6 and TRBJ2-7 gives the full variable domain: DAGVTQSPTHLIKTRGQQVTLRCSPKSGHDTVSWYQQALGQGPQFIFQYYEEEERQRGNFPDRFSGHQFPNYSSELNVNALLLGDSALYLCASSLTGVNYEQYFGPGTRLTVT.

The genes are TRBV10-3 and TRBJ2-4; no clear D gene. Germline CDR1 reads ENHRY; CDR2 reads SYGVKD. CDR3 size: 17 residues. V was clipped by 1 base and J by 0 bases, with 13 bases between them. CDR3 coding DNA: TGTGCCATCAGTGAGTTAGGGCCTTTTCAAGCCAAAAACATTCAGTACTTC. It translates to CAISELGPFQAKNIQYF.

There are many counts of this clonotype. The chain links TRBV19 to TRBJ2-1; D possibly matches TRBD1 or TRBD2 (5 bases each). V was pared by 3 bases and J by 5 bases, with 14 bases between. The CDR3 totals 15 residues. Germline loops: CDR1 LNHDA, CDR2 SQIVND (reference sequence). In DNA form, the CDR3 reads TGTGCCAGTAGTATGGTGGCCGGGGCGAACAATGAGCAGTTCTTC. Protein product: CASSMVAGANNEQFF.

The CDR3: CASSVAARGSYNEQFF. Written as DNA, the CDR3 is TGTGCCAGCAGCGTAGCGGCTAGAGGATCATACAATGAGCAGTTCTTC. The genes are TRBV9 and TRBJ2-1, with no clear D. This CDR3 has 16 amino acids. The germline V gene encodes CDR1 SGDLS and CDR2 YYNGEE. Trimming cost V 0 bases and J 4 bases, with 14 bases left between them.

This clonotype was seen at least ten times. The chain has TRBV10-1 and TRBJ2-2; no clear D. This CDR3 region has 13 residues. Looked up from germline, CDR1 is WNHNN and CDR2 is SYGVQD (reference sequence). V was shortened by 5 bases and J by 4 bases, with 8 bases between the two germline ends. The CDR3 region has the DNA TGCGCCAGCAGTCCCCAGGCCACCGGGGAGCTGTTTTTT. Its protein is CASSPQATGELFF.

This clonotype has ten or more counts. The chain links TRBV6-5 to TRBJ2-1; D gene ambiguous. Trimming shortened V by 6 bases and J by 5 bases, and 11 bases separated the two germline ends. The germline V gene encodes CDR1 MNHEY and CDR2 SVGAGI. This CDR3 spans 13 amino acids. This CDR3 is CASSPVANNEQFF. CDR3 in DNA: TGTGCCAGCAGCCCCGTGGCGAACAATGAGCAGTTCTTC.

The chain is built from TRBV11-1 and TRBJ2-2; 10 nucleotides match TRBD2. CDR1 and CDR2 from the germline V gene are SGHAT and FQDESV (reference sequence). This CDR3 has 19 residues. V was clipped by 3 bases and J by 0 bases; unmatched bases: 10. The CDR3 coding sequence is TGTGCCAGCAGCTTTACTATACTAGCGGGGCGATCGAACACCGGGGAGCTGTTTTTT. This sequence encodes CASSFTILAGRSNTGELFF.

This clonotype was detected many times. V usage is TRBV7-2 and J usage is TRBJ1-1, with D unclear. Trimming removed 4 bases from V and 0 bases from J, with 6 bases in between. Germline V gene sequence: CDR1 SGHTA, CDR2 FQGNSA. The CDR3 is 13 residues long. Written as DNA, the CDR3 is TGTGCCAGCAGCTATATTGTGAACACTGAAGCTTTCTTT. Translation gives CASSYIVNTEAFF. The full variable domain, rest sourced from reference TRBV7-2 and TRBJ1-1, is GAGVSQSPSNKVTEKGKDVELRCDPISGHTALYWYRQSLGQGLEFLIYFQGNSAPDKSGLPSDRFSAERTGGSVSTLTIQRTQQEDSAVYLCASSYIVNTEAFFGQGTRLTVV.

This clonotype was picked up a small number of times. The chain uses TRBV6-2 or TRBV6-3 and TRBJ1-3; D is unresolved. This CDR3 comprises 15 residues. Trimming stripped 4 bases from V and 0 bases from J, with 10 bases between. Germline V lookup: CDR1 MNHEY, CDR2 SVGEGT. CDR3 residues: CASSFYGSSGNTIYF. CDR3 DNA: TGTGCCAGCAGTTTTTACGGCAGCTCTGGAAACACCATATATTTT.

This clonotype was observed a few times. The chain links TRBV18 to TRBJ2-7; TRBD2 matches at 7 bases. This CDR3 is built from 15 residues. Germline assignment: CDR1 KGHSH and CDR2 LQKENI. J lost 3 bases, V lost 0 bases, and 5 bases had no gene match. The CDR3 nucleotides are TGTGCCAGCTCACCACCAAGGACTAGTGGCTACGAGCAGTACTTC. Amino acid sequence: CASSPPRTSGYEQYF.

This clonotype was counted at least ten times. The genes are TRBV12-3 or TRBV12-4 and TRBJ2-2; D is unresolved. Trimming took 5 bases from V and 8 from J, leaving 15 bases between them. The CDR3 is made up of 14 amino acids. In nucleotides, the CDR3 is TGTGCCAGCAGTGCCGGGCAGTATCTAGGGGAGCTGTTTTTT. It encodes CASSAGQYLGELFF.

This clonotype has only a few counts. The chain joins TRBV20-1 to TRBJ2-2; TRBD2 might be the D (5 bases). The germline CDR1 and CDR2 sequences are DFQATT and SNEGSKA (reference sequence). V was clipped by 4 bases and J by 5 bases, with 8 bases between them. The CDR3 loop spans 12 amino acids. CDR3 bases: TGCAGTGCTAATGAGGGAACCGGGGAGCTGTTTTTT. Its translation is CSANEGTGELFF.